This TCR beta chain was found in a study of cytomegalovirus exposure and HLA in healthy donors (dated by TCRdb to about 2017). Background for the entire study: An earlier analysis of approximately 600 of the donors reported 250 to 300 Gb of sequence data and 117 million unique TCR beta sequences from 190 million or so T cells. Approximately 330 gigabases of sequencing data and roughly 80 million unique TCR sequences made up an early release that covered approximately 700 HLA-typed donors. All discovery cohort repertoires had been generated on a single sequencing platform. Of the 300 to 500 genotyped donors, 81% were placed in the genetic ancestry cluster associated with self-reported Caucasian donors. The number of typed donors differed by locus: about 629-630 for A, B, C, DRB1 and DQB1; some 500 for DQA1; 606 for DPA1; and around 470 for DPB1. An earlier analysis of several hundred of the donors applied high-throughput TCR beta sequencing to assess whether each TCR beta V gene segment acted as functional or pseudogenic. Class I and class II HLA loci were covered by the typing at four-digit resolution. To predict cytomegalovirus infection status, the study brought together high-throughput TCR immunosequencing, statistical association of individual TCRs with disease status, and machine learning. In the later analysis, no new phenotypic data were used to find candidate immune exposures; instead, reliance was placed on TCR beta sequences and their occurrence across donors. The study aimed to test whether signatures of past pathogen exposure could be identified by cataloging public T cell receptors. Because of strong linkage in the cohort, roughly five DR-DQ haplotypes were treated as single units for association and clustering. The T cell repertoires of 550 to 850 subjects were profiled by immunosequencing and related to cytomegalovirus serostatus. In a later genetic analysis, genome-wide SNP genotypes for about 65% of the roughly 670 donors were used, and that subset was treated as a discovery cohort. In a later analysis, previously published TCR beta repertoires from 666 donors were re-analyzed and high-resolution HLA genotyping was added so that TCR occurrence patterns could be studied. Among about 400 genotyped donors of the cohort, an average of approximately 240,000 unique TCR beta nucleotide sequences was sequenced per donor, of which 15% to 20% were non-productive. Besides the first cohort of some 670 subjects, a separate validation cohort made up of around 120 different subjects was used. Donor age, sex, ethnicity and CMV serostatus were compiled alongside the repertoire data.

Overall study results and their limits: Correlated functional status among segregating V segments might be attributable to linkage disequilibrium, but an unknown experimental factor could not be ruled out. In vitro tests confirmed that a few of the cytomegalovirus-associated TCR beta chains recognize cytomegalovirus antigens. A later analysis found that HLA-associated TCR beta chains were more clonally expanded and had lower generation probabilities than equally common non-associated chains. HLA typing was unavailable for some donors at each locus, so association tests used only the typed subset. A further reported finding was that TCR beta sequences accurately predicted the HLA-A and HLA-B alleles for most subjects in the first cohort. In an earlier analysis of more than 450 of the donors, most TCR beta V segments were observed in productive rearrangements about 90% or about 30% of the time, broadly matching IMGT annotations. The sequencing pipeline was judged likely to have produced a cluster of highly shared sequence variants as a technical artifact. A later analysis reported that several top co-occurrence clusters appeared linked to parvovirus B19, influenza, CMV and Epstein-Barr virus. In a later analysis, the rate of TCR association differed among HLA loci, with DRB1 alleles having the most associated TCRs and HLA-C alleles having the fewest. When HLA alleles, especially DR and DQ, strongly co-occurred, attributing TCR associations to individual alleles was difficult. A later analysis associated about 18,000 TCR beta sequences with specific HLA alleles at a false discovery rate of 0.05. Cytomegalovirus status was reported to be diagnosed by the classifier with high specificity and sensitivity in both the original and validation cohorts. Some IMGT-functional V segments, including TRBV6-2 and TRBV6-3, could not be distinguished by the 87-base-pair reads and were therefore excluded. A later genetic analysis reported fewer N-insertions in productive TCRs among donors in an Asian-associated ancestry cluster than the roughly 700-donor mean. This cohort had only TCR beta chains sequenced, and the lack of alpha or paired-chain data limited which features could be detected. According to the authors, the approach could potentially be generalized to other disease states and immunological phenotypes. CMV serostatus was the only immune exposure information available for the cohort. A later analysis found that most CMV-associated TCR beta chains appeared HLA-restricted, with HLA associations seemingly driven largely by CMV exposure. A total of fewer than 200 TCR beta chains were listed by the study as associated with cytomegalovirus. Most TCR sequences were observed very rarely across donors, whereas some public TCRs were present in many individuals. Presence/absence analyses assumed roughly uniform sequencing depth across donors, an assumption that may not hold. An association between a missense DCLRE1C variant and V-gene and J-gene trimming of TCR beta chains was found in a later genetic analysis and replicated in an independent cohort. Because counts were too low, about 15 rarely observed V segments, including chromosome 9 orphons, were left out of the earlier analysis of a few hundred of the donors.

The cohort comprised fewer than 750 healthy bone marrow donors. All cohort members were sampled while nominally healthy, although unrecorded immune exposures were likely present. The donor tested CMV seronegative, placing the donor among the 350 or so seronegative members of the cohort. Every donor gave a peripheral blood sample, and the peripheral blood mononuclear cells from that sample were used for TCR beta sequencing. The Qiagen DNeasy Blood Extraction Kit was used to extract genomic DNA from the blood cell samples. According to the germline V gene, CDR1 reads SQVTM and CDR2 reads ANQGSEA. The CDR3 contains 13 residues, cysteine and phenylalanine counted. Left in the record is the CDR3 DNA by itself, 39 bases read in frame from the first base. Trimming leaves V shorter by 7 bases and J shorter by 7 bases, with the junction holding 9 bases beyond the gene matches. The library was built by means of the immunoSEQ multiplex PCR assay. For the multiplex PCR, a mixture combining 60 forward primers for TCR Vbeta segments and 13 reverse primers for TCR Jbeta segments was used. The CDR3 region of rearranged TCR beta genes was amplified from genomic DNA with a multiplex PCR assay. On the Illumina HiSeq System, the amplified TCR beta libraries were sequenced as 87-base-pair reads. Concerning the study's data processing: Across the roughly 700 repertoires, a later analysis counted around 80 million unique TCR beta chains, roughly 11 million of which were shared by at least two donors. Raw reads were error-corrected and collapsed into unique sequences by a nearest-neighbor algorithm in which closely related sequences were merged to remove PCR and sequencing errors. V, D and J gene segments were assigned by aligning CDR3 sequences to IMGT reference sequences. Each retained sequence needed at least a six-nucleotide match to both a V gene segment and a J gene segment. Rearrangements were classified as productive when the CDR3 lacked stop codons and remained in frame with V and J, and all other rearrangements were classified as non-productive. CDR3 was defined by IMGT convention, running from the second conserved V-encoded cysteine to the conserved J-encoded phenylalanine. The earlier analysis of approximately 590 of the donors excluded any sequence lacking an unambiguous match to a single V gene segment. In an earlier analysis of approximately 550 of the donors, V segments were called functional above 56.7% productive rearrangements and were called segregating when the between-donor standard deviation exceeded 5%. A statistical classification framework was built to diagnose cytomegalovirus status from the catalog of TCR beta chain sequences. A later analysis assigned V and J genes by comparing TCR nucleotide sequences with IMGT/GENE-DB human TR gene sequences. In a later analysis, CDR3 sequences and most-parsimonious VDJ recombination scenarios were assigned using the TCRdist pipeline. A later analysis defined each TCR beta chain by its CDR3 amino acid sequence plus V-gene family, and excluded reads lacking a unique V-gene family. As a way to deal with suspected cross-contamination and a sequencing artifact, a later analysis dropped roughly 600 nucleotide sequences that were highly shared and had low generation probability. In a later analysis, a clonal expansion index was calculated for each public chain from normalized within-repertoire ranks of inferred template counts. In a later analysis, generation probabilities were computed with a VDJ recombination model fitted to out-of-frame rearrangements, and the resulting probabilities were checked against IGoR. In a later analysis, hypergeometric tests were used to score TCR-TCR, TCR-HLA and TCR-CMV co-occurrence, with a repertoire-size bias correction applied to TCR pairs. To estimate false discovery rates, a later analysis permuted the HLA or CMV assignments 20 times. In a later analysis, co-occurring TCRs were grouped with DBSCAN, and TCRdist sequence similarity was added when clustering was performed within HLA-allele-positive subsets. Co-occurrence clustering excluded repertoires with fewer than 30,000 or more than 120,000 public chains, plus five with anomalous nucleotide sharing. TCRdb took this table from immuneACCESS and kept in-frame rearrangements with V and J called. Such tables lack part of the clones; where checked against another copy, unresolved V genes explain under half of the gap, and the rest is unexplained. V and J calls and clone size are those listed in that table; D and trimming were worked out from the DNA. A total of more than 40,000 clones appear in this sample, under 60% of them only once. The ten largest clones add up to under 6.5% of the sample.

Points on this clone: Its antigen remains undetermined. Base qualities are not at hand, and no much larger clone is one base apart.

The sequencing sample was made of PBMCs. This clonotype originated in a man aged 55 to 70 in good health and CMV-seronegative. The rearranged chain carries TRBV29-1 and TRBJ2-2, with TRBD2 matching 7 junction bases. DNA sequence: TGCAGCGCCTGGGCGGGGGAAGGCGGGGAGCTGTTTTTT. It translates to CSAWAGEGGELFF.